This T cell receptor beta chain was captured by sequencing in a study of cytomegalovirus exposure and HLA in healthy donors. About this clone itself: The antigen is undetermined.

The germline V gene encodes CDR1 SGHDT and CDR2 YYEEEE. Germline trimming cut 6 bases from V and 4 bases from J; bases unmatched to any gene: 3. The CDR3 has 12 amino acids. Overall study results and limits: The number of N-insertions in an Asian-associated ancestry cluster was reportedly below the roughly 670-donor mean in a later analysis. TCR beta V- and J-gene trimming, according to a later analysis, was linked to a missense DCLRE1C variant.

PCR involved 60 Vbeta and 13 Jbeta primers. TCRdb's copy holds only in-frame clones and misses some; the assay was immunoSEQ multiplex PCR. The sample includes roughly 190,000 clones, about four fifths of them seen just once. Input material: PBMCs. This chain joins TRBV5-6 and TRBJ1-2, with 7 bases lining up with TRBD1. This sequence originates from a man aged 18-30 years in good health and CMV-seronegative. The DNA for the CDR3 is TGTGCCAGCAAGGACAGGAGCTATGGCTACACCTTC. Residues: CASKDRSYGYTF.